One sample yielded the 17 T cell receptor beta chains listed below, sequenced in a study of blood T cell repertoires in COVID-19. The table came from immunoSEQ multiplex PCR; TCRdb's copy has only in-frame clones and leaves some out. The top ten clones hold 11% to 15% of a sample with around 160,000 clones, more than 65% of them seen once. Sequences were obtained from peripheral blood. Receptors originate from an elderly woman with acute or convalescent COVID-19.

The genes are TRBV11-2 and TRBJ2-1; no reliable D call. V was pared by 0 bases and J by 0 bases, with 9 bases between. This CDR3 contains 16 residues. Per germline, CDR1 SGHAT and CDR2 FQNNGV. The CDR3 region has the DNA TGTGCCAGCAGCTTAGAGCGCGGCAGCTCCTACAATGAGCAGTTCTTC. It codes for CASSLERGSSYNEQFF.

The V call is TRBV15, the J call TRBJ1-2; D unresolved. Germline V gene sequence: CDR1 LNHNV, CDR2 YYDKDF (reference sequence). CDR3 length equals 11 residues. The V end lost 7 bases, the J end lost 10 bases, and 13 bases lay between the germline ends. CDR3 region: CATMGREVYTF. The CDR3 region has the DNA TGTGCCACCATGGGTCGGGAGGTCTACACCTTC.

CDR3 loop: CASGLSGQSVDGYTF. CDR3 DNA sequence: TGTGCTAGTGGTTTGTCGGGACAGTCGGTAGATGGCTACACCTTC. The rearrangement links TRBV12-5 to TRBJ1-2; 7 nucleotides align to TRBD1. This CDR3 comprises 15 residues. J lost 6 bases, V lost 2 bases, and 9 bases had no gene match. Germline V gives CDR1 LGHNT, CDR2 FRNRAP. Complete variable domain (other parts from reference TRBV12-5 and TRBJ1-2): DARVTQTPRHKVTEMGQEVTMRCQPILGHNTVFWYRQTMMQGLELLAYFRNRAPLDDSGMPKDRFSAEMPDATLATLKIQPSEPRDSAVYFCASGLSGQSVDGYTFGSGTRLTVV.

The genes are TRBV5-1 and TRBJ2-7, with a tentative D call TRBD2 (6 bases). The CDR3 runs to 14 residues. Germline V gene sequence: CDR1 SGHRS, CDR2 YFSETQ. Trimming shortened V by 0 bases and J by 4 bases, and 11 bases separated the two germline ends. The chain's CDR3 is CASSLVGRGYEQYF. CDR3 nucleotides: TGCGCCAGCAGCTTGGTGGGACGGGGGTACGAGCAGTACTTC.

The chain recombines TRBV19 with TRBJ2-7; 9 bases are a match to TRBD1. The CDR3 has 13 residues. Germline-derived CDR1 and CDR2 are LNHDA and SQIVND (reference sequence). Losses at the gene ends were 5 bases for V and 5 bases for J; bases not matched to a gene: 4. The CDR3 DNA reads as TGTGCCAGTAGTGTACAGGGGGCCGACGAGCAGTACTTC. It codes for CASSVQGADEQYF.

This clone was recorded a few times. The gene calls are TRBV3-1 (or the pseudogene TRBV3-2) and TRBJ1-1, with TRBD1 as a possible D gene (6 bases). This CDR3 has 11 residues. From germline, CDR1 is LGHDT and CDR2 YNNKEL (reference sequence). V lost 4 bases and J 9 bases, leaving 9 bases between the germline ends. CDR3 DNA sequence: TGTGCCAGCAGCCGCCGGGACAAAGCTTTCTTT. It encodes CASSRRDKAFF.

V and J are TRBV19 and TRBJ2-6; 8 nucleotides agree with TRBD2. V lost 7 bases, J lost 0 bases, and 5 bases stayed unmatched. Per germline, CDR1 LNHDA and CDR2 SQIVND (reference sequence). The CDR3 spans 16 residues. This CDR3 reads CASNRGGNSGANVLTF. CDR3 in DNA: TGTGCCAGTAATCGGGGGGGAAACTCTGGGGCCAACGTCCTGACTTTC.

This chain connects TRBV7-9 to TRBJ1-1; D unresolved. In germline, CDR1 is SEHNR, CDR2 FQNEAQ (reference sequence). The CDR3 has 11 amino acids. Trimming took 7 bases from V and 3 from J, leaving 6 bases between them. The CDR3 is CASNQYTEAFF. The DNA of the CDR3 is TGTGCCAGCAACCAGTACACTGAAGCTTTCTTT.

A remark on this clone: This CDR3 is also generated by other DNA sequences in the sample. CDR3 sequence (DNA): TGTGCCAGCAGACGGACAGGGGTAAGCAATCAGCCCCAGCATTTT. Protein product: CASRRTGVSNQPQHF. The chain is built from TRBV28 and TRBJ1-5, with TRBD1 matching 9 bases. The junction had 4 bases not matched to a gene; V was cut back by 6 bases and J by 1 base. CDR3 length equals 15 residues. The V gene's germline CDR1 is MDHEN and CDR2 SYDVKM.

The chain is built from TRBV3-1 (or the pseudogene TRBV3-2) and TRBJ1-1, with a weak D call TRBD1 (5 bases). The V gene's germline CDR1 is LGHDT and CDR2 YNNKEL (reference sequence). CDR3 length equals 15 residues. The V end lost 6 bases, the J end lost 4 bases, and 18 bases lay between the germline ends. This chain's CDR3 is CASRPLQAPGTEAFF. CDR3 DNA sequence: TGTGCCAGCAGACCTTTACAGGCCCCGGGCACTGAAGCTTTCTTT.

The rearrangement links TRBV20-1 to TRBJ2-2; D gene ambiguous. The germline gives CDR1 DFQATT, CDR2 SNEGSKA (reference sequence). This CDR3 is 13 amino acids long. The V end was cut by 3 bases, the J end by 5 bases, with 10 bases between. The CDR3 nucleotides are TGCAGTGCTAGTGACCTGAGGACCGGGGAGCTGTTTTTT. Translated, it gives CSASDLRTGELFF.

V is TRBV3-1 (or the pseudogene TRBV3-2) and J is TRBJ1-5, with D possibly matching TRBD1 (5 bases). CDR3 length: 15 residues. V lost 4 bases and J 9 bases, leaving 19 bases between the germline ends. Per germline, CDR1 LGHDT and CDR2 YNNKEL (reference sequence). CDR3 nucleotides: TGTGCCAGCAGCCGGACCCAGGGAAGTAACTCGCCCCAGCATTTT. Protein product: CASSRTQGSNSPQHF.

The chain has TRBV7-9 and TRBJ1-4, with 8 bases fitting TRBD1. Germline values: CDR1 SEHNR, CDR2 FQNEAQ (reference sequence). This CDR3 is 16 amino acids long. Losses at the gene ends were 5 bases for V and 3 bases for J; bases not matched to a gene: 8. The CDR3 loop reads CASSPGQGSANEKLFF. The CDR3 nucleotides read TGTGCCAGCAGCCCCGGACAGGGATCGGCTAATGAAAAACTGTTTTTT.

This clone appeared a single time. This chain connects TRBV3-1 (or the pseudogene TRBV3-2) to TRBJ1-5; no firm D call. V lost 0 bases, J lost 6 bases, and 9 bases lay in between. There are 14 residues in the CDR3. CDR1 is LGHDT and CDR2 is YNNKEL in the germline V gene (reference sequence). CDR3 amino acids: CASSQDPAAQPQHF. DNA for the CDR3: TGTGCCAGCAGCCAAGATCCCGCGGCTCAGCCCCAGCATTTT.

This rearrangement joins TRBV6-5 to TRBJ1-1; 8 bases match TRBD1. V gave up 4 bases and J gave up 2 bases; unmatched junction bases: 9. The CDR3 length is 16 residues. Germline V gene sequence: CDR1 MNHEY, CDR2 SVGAGI. CDR3 in DNA: TGTGCCAGCAGTTGGACAGGGAAGGGCGATAACACTGAAGCTTTCTTT. The encoded protein is CASSWTGKGDNTEAFF.

V usage is TRBV30 and J usage is TRBJ1-2; D gene uncertain. This CDR3 spans 13 amino acids. Between the trimmed V and J ends, which lost 4 bases and 6 bases, there was a span of 15 bases. CDR1 is GTSNPN and CDR2 is SVGIG in the germline V gene (reference sequence). The CDR3 nucleotides read TGTGCCTGGAAAATGAGAGCTTACGATGGCTACACCTTC. It specifies CAWKMRAYDGYTF.

The gene calls are TRBV19 and TRBJ2-3; D remains ambiguous. CDR1 is LNHDA and CDR2 is SQIVND in the germline V gene (reference sequence). V was pared by 8 bases and J by 0 bases, with 12 bases between. The CDR3 has 14 amino acids. DNA for the CDR3: TGTGCCAGTCGCGACACCGCTAGCACAGATACGCAGTATTTT. The encoded protein is CASRDTASTDTQYF.